The present TCR beta chain was sequenced within a study of cytomegalovirus exposure and HLA in healthy donors. Study-level findings and limits: Later analysis identified 16,000 or so TCR beta sequences associated with HLA alleles, using a false discovery rate threshold of 0.05. TCR beta chain V- and J-gene trimming was linked, in a later analysis, to a missense variant in DCLRE1C. TCR beta V segments were, for the most part, productive about 87% or about 30% of the time in an earlier analysis.

The germline V gene has CDR1 SEHNR and CDR2 FQNEAQ (reference sequence). The V and J ends lost 6 bases and 8 bases, in that order; junction bases with no gene match: 9. This CDR3 is built from 14 residues. Researchers ran the PCR with 60 Vbeta and 13 Jbeta primers. Only in-frame clones appear in the TCRdb table, and some are missing; sequencing was by immunoSEQ multiplex PCR. This sample has 65,000 to 70,000 clones, with about 80% found just once. Only one count was recorded for this clone. What it binds is unknown. This chain joins TRBV7-9 and TRBJ1-4; 7 bases map to TRBD1. The sample was PBMCs. The sequence derives from a middle-aged man in good health and CMV-seronegative. CDR3 sequence: CASSRQTGREKLFF. In DNA form, the CDR3 reads TGTGCCAGCAGTCGACAGACAGGGAGGGAAAAACTGTTTTTT. Full variable domain (missing parts from reference TRBV7-9 and TRBJ1-4): DTGVSQNPRHKITKRGQNVTFRCDPISEHNRLYWYRQTLGQGPEFLTYFQNEAQLEKSRLLSDRFSAERPKGSFSTLEIQRTEQGDSAMYLCASSRQTGREKLFFGSGTQLSVL.